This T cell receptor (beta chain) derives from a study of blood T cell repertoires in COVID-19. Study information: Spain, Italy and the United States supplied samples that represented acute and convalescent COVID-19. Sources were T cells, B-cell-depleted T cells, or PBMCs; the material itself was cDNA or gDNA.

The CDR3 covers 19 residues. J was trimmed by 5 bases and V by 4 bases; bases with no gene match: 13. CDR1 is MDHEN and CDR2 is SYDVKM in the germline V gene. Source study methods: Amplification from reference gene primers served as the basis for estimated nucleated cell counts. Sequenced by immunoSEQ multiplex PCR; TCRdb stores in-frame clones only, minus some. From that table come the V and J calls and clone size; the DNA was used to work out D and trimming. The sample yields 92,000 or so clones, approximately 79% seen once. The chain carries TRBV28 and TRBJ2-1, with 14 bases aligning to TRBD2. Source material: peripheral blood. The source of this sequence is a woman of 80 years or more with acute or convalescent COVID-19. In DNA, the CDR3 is TGTGCCAGCAGTTCATATAATGTAAGGACTAGCGGGAGGAACAATGAGCAGTTCTTC. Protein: CASSSYNVRTSGRNNEQFF.